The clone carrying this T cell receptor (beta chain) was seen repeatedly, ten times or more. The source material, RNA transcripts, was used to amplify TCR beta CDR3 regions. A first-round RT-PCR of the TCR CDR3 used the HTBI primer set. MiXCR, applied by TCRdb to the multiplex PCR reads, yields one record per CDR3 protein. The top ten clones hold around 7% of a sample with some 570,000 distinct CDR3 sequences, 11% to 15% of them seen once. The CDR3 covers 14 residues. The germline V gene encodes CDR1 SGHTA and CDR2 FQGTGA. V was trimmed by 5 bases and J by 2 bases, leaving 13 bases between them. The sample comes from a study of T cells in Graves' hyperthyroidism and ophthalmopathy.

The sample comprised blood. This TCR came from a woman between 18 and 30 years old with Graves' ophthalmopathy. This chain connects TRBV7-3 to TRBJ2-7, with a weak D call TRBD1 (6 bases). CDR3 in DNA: TGTGCCAGCAGCCCAAAGCAGGGGCCCTACGAGCAGTACTTC. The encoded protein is CASSPKQGPYEQYF.